This entry features one T cell receptor beta chain sequence. The antigen it recognizes is unknown. Base qualities are not recorded, but no much larger clone differs from it by a single base. The data stem from a study of T cells after yellow fever vaccination (dated by TCRdb to about 2019). The study in broad terms: The SMART-Seq v4 Ultra Low Input RNA kit was used to prepare libraries from fractions with low cell numbers. Bulk TCR alpha and beta repertoires were sequenced longitudinally to track T-cell clones before and after primary and booster YFV17D yellow fever vaccination. Two healthy male donors, one aged 18 to 30 and one aged 30 to 40 years, were included in the cohort. Blood was collected at multiple timepoints before and after primary and secondary immunization, and bulk PBMC replicates and cell subsets were isolated. Broad study findings and their caveats: A small fraction of clonotypes showed up in both the CD4 and CD8 compartments, probably as a result of convergent recombination. Because the study included only a couple of donors, the extent to which the findings can be generalized is limited. After the booster, most clones that had expanded after primary vaccination were detected again (around 96% of CD4 and more than 80% of CD8), suggesting broad maintenance of memory. Compared with the primary T-cell response, the secondary T-cell response was weaker but faster, peaking on day 5 rather than day 15. Because abundant contaminating clonotypes from the bulk population could be contained in FACS-sorted repertoires, computational filtering was required.

TCR cDNA was synthesized by 5'RACE template switching, which introduced a universal primer site and unique molecular identifiers. Priming of cDNA synthesis was performed from both the TCR alpha and TCR beta constant segments. Library amplification involved two PCR steps, and the second step added sample barcodes and sequencing adapters. Sequencing of libraries was performed on Illumina HiSeq 2500 (2x100 bp) or NovaSeq (2x150 bp). Under the source paper's analysis protocol: MIGEC was used to demultiplex reads and collapse the reads into UMI consensus sequences, and MiXCR was used for V(D)J alignment. Vaccine-responding clonotypes were defined with edgeR using replicate PBMC samples, requiring FDR below 0.01 and a log2 fold change above 5 up to day 15. Each bulk clonotype received a CD4 or CD8 identity based on whether the sequenced CD4 or CD8 repertoire contained that clonotype at higher abundance. In-frame beta chains were kept once TCRdb had trimmed the public reads at Q25 with fastp and called clones with MiXCR. Rows with one shared CDR3 protein collapse into an entry with the most common genes and DNA. The V and J calls were not made by the authors but by TCRdb's processing. Present in this sample are 550,000 to 750,000 distinct CDR3 sequences, around an eighth of which were seen just once. Jointly, the top ten make up 11% to 15% of the sample.

In the paper's terms, the treatment or condition label means: live attenuated yellow fever vaccine strain. At each blood-draw timepoint, two biological replicates of bulk PBMCs were collected. A standard Ficoll-Paque protocol was used to isolate PBMCs from peripheral blood. TriZol was used to extract RNA from bulk PBMCs, from CD4 and CD8 fractions, and from dextramer-positive and dextramer-negative fractions. This TCR was sampled from a man aged 25 to 40 who received the YFV17D yellow fever vaccine. The input for sequencing was PBMCs, taken on the day of the yellow fever booster vaccination.

The encoded CDR3 is CAWRAGLHTDTQYF. The sequenced DNA is TGTGCCTGGAGGGCCGGGTTGCACACAGATACGCAGTATTTT. The rearrangement joined TRBV30 to TRBJ2-3; the D gene is not confidently resolved. Including cysteine and phenylalanine, the CDR3 has 14 amino acids. Solely the CDR3 DNA is kept, with 42 bases framed from the first base. CDR1 GTSNPN and CDR2 SVGIG are derived from the germline V gene (reference sequence). Cut back by 3 bases and 2 bases, the V and J ends lie 12 bases apart.